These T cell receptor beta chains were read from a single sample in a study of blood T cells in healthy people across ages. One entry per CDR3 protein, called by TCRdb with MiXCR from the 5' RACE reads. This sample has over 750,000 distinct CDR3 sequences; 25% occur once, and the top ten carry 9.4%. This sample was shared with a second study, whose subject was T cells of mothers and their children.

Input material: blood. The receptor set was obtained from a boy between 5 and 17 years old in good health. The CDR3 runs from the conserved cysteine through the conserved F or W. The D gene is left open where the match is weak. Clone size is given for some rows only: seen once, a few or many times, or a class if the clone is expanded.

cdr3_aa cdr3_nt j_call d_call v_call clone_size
CASSQADRSNYGYTF TGTGCCAGCAGCCAAGCTGACAGATCTAACTATGGCTACACCTTC TRBJ1-2 - TRBV3-1 -
CASSYLHPGGNEQFF TGTGCCAGCAGCTACCTCCATCCAGGGGGCAATGAGCAGTTCTTC TRBJ2-1 TRBD1 TRBV7-9 -
CASSSRQYQETQYF TGTGCCAGCAGCTCGCGACAGTACCAAGAGACCCAGTACTTC TRBJ2-5 - TRBV7-2 -
CASSPMGRTDTQYF TGTGCCAGCAGCCCAATGGGGCGCACAGATACGCAGTATTTT TRBJ2-3 - TRBV3-1 -
CASSPTILAMNTEAFF TGTGCCAGCAGCCCTACGATCCTCGCTATGAACACTGAAGCTTTCTTT TRBJ1-1 - TRBV7-9 -
CATGHSHEQYF TGTGCCACAGGGCATTCCCACGAGCAGTACTTC TRBJ2-7 - TRBV12-5 few
CASSLGTSGLLAKNIQYF TGTGCCAGCAGCTTGGGGACTAGCGGGCTGTTAGCCAAAAACATTCAGTACTTC TRBJ2-4 TRBD2 TRBV12-3/TRBV12-4 -
CASSPDGINNSPLHF TGCGCCAGCAGCCCTGACGGTATTAATAATTCACCCCTCCACTTT TRBJ1-6 - TRBV5-1 -
CASSRFQETQYF TGTGCCAGCAGTAGGTTCCAAGAGACCCAGTACTTC TRBJ2-5 - TRBV6-6 -
CASSEAPGLGEKLFF TGTGCCAGCAGTGAAGCGCCGGGCCTGGGTGAAAAACTGTTTTTT TRBJ1-4 - TRBV2 few
CASSSTVYGGYGYTF TGTGCCAGCAGTTCGACAGTTTACGGGGGCTATGGCTACACCTTC TRBJ1-2 - TRBV12-3/TRBV12-4 -
CASSLVGGAPDTQYF TGTGCCAGCAGCTTAGTCGGGGGGGCCCCAGATACGCAGTATTTT TRBJ2-3 TRBD2 TRBV7-2 few
CSVEKDRGNYGYTF TGCAGCGTTGAAAAGGACAGGGGGAACTATGGCTACACCTTC TRBJ1-2 TRBD1 TRBV29-1 few
CASSTPPEEQFF TGTGCCAGCAGTACCCCTCCCGAGGAGCAGTTCTTC TRBJ2-1 - TRBV12-3/TRBV12-4 few
CSARDTGTSLYEQYF TGCAGTGCTAGAGATACCGGGACTTCCCTCTACGAGCAGTACTTC TRBJ2-7 - TRBV20-1 -
CSAWSTEAFF TGCAGTGCCTGGAGCACTGAAGCTTTCTTT TRBJ1-1 - TRBV20-1 -
CASSFRGGGGKQETQYF TGTGCCAGCAGCTTCAGAGGGGGTGGGGGGAAACAAGAGACCCAGTACTTC TRBJ2-5 - TRBV11-2 -
CSAGPGQPYEQYF TGCAGTGCTGGACCGGGACAGCCCTACGAGCAGTACTTC TRBJ2-7 TRBD1 TRBV20-1 few
CASSQDGTDWETQYF TGTGCCAGCAGCCAAGACGGGACAGACTGGGAGACCCAGTACTTC TRBJ2-5 TRBD1 TRBV3-1 -
CSAREGREYF TGCAGTGCTAGAGAGGGACGGGAGTACTTC TRBJ2-5 - TRBV20-1 -
CASSLGLAGRKETQYF TGTGCCAGCAGCTTAGGACTAGCGGGGAGAAAAGAGACCCAGTACTTC TRBJ2-5 TRBD2 TRBV7-9 few
CASSERVGGGNQPQHF TGCGCCAGCAGTGAGAGGGTAGGGGGCGGCAATCAGCCCCAGCATTTT TRBJ1-5 TRBD1 TRBV10-2 -
CGSSRPISGANVLTF TGTGGCAGCAGCCGACCGATATCTGGGGCCAACGTCCTGACTTTC TRBJ2-6 - TRBV5-5 few
CASSQEKGFKPGELFF TGCGCCAGCAGCCAAGAGAAAGGGTTTAAACCCGGGGAGCTGTTTTTT TRBJ2-2 - TRBV4-1 -
CASSLRTGFNRQPQHF TGTGCCAGCAGCCTACGGACAGGGTTTAATCGTCAGCCCCAGCATTTT TRBJ1-5 TRBD1 TRBV11-2 -
CASSSPRGGSPGTDTQYF TGTGCCAGCAGCTCCCCGCGCGGCGGGAGCCCCGGCACAGATACGCAGTATTTT TRBJ2-3 TRBD2 TRBV7-2 few
CASSLQPSGPTDTQYF TGTGCCAGCAGCTTACAGCCTAGCGGGCCCACAGATACGCAGTATTTT TRBJ2-3 TRBD2 TRBV11-2 few
CASSPPGTATYGYTF TGTGCCAGCAGCCCCCCGGGGACAGCCACCTATGGCTACACCTTC TRBJ1-2 TRBD1 TRBV11-1 few
CASSLDLASLQETQYF TGTGCCAGCAGCTTAGACTTGGCTAGTTTGCAAGAGACCCAGTACTTC TRBJ2-5 - TRBV7-2 few
CASSQRTGTSGIGETQYF TGTGCCAGCAGTCAAAGGACCGGGACTAGCGGGATTGGAGAGACCCAGTACTTC TRBJ2-5 TRBD2 TRBV12-3/TRBV12-4 -
CASSFGGLVDEQFF TGTGCCAGCAGTTTCGGTGGACTAGTGGATGAACAGTTCTTC TRBJ2-1 TRBD2 TRBV6-2/TRBV6-3 -
CASSLGGKSGNTIYF TGTGCCAGCAGCCTCGGGGGCAAATCTGGAAACACCATATATTTT TRBJ1-3 - TRBV11-2 -
CASSLEGSEAFF TGTGCCAGCAGCTTAGAAGGAAGTGAAGCTTTCTTT TRBJ1-1 - TRBV11-2 few
CASSQGESNYGYTF TGTGCCAGCAGCCAAGGCGAATCTAACTATGGCTACACCTTC TRBJ1-2 - TRBV4-2 -
CASSQRQLNPYEQYF TGCGCCAGCAGCCAGCGACAGCTAAACCCCTACGAGCAGTACTTC TRBJ2-7 - TRBV4-1 -
CASSLTFSGQETQYF TGTGCCAGCAGCTTAACGTTCAGCGGCCAAGAGACCCAGTACTTC TRBJ2-5 - TRBV7-3 few
CANKPGTSGRALDTQYF TGTGCCAACAAGCCCGGGACTAGCGGGAGGGCCCTAGATACGCAGTATTTT TRBJ2-3 TRBD2 TRBV28 -
CSASAETQYF TGCAGTGCTAGTGCGGAGACCCAGTACTTC TRBJ2-5 - TRBV20-1 -
CSARTSVYEQYF TGCAGCGCAAGGACTAGCGTCTACGAGCAGTACTTC TRBJ2-7 TRBD2 TRBV29-1 -
CASSQQGAGGGYTF TGTGCCAGCAGCCAACAGGGGGCTGGTGGTGGCTACACCTTC TRBJ1-2 TRBD1 TRBV12-3/TRBV12-4 few
CASRETSGGSTDTQYF TGTGCCAGCAGGGAGACTAGCGGGGGGAGCACAGATACGCAGTATTTT TRBJ2-3 TRBD2 TRBV2 -
CSVDFRGANAEAFF TGCAGCGTTGATTTCAGGGGGGCAAACGCTGAAGCTTTCTTT TRBJ1-1 TRBD1 TRBV29-1 -
CASSYDSYEQYF TGTGCCAGCAGCTACGACAGCTACGAGCAGTACTTC TRBJ2-7 - TRBV7-9 many
CVSSFFMQTQYF TGTGTCAGCAGCTTCTTTATGCAGACCCAGTACTTC TRBJ2-5 - TRBV7-2 once
CARILPGQGLIYGYTF TGTGCCAGAATCCTCCCGGGACAGGGGCTTATTTATGGCTACACCTTC TRBJ1-2 TRBD1 TRBV7-3 -
CASSLTASYTEAFF TGTGCCAGCAGCTTGACAGCTTCGTACACTGAAGCTTTCTTT TRBJ1-1 - TRBV7-3 -
CASTQQGGPQYF TGTGCCAGCACCCAACAGGGGGGGCCGCAGTATTTT TRBJ2-3 - TRBV12-3/TRBV12-4 -
CSAKVAGAETQYF TGCAGTGCTAAGGTAGCGGGAGCAGAGACCCAGTACTTC TRBJ2-5 TRBD2 TRBV20-1 -
CASSTRTGGPYEQYF TGTGCCAGCAGTACAAGGACAGGGGGCCCCTACGAGCAGTACTTC TRBJ2-7 TRBD1 TRBV7-9 few
CSASPPTSGSTYNEQFF TGCAGTGCTAGTCCTCCGACTAGCGGGAGTACCTACAATGAGCAGTTCTTC TRBJ2-1 TRBD2 TRBV20-1 -
CSARGKAFSYNEQFF TGCAGTGCTAGGGGGAAGGCCTTCTCCTACAATGAGCAGTTCTTC TRBJ2-1 - TRBV20-1 -
CASSQEGQLQETQYF TGTGCCAGCAGCCAAGAGGGACAGCTTCAAGAGACCCAGTACTTC TRBJ2-5 TRBD1 TRBV4-2 -